This T cell receptor beta chain is from a study of OX40 agonist ivuxolimab in advanced cancers. This table comes from immunoSEQ multiplex PCR, and its TCRdb copy is limited to in-frame clones, with some not included. The sample has roughly 32,000 clones, 80% to 95% seen once. CDR3 length: 14 amino acids. The germline V gene encodes CDR1 MNHNY and CDR2 SVGAGI (reference sequence). V lost 6 bases and J lost 2; bases outside the gene matches: 4. Turning to this clone: Its antigen is undetermined.

Study-wide results and caveats: Clonal expansion among partial responders at 0.1-3.0 mg/kg ranked near the lowest.

The sample in question was CD4+ or CD8+ T cells sorted from blood, obtained in a trial of the OX40 agonist ivuxolimab. This sequence joins TRBV6-6 and TRBJ2-5; 9 bases align to TRBD2. This receptor was obtained from an adult with an advanced solid tumor such as melanoma, head and neck, liver or kidney cancer. The CDR3 DNA reads TGTGCCAGCAGCCTACTAGCGGGTCAAGAGACCCAGTACTTC. Encoded protein: CASSLLAGQETQYF.